This TCR beta chain was sequenced during a study of blood T cell repertoires in COVID-19. The wider study: T cells, B-cell-depleted T cells, or PBMCs provided the cDNA or gDNA that served as material.

Methods used by the authors: By means of reference gene primer amplification, nucleated cell counts were estimated. Produced via immunoSEQ multiplex PCR; TCRdb's table is partial and in-frame only. V and J calls and clone size are given by that table; D and trimming were obtained from the DNA. This sample yields around 260,000 clones, of which over 75% are seen a single time; less than 15% belongs to the top ten. The CDR3 length is 13 residues. CDR1 is MNHEY and CDR2 is SVGAGI in the germline V gene. V was shortened by 8 bases and J by 7 bases, with 12 bases between the two germline ends. This receptor was taken from a human donor in a cohort sampled during active COVID-19. Material: peripheral blood. The rearrangement uses TRBV6-5 and TRBJ1-6; a possible D gene is TRBD1 (5 bases). CDR3 amino acids: CASRPTVNSPLHF. CDR3 DNA: TGTGCCAGCCGGCCGACAGTGAATTCACCCCTCCACTTT.